The 29 T cell receptor beta chains presented below share a single source sample, sequenced in a study of T cells in Graves' hyperthyroidism and ophthalmopathy. RNA transcripts were the template for amplifying TCR beta CDR3 regions. An initial round of RT-PCR targeting the TCR CDR3 relied on the HTBI primer set. From the multiplex PCR reads, TCRdb called clonotypes with MiXCR, one entry per CDR3 protein. The sample lists about 380,000 distinct CDR3 sequences; around a sixth were seen once. Sequencing was done on a sample of blood. The receptors were gathered from a man younger than 30 with Graves' ophthalmopathy.

The chain joins TRBV2 to TRBJ2-3; 13 bases line up with TRBD2. With V trimmed by 8 bases and J by 0 bases, 11 bases remained unmatched. This CDR3 region has 18 residues. Germline V gene sequence: CDR1 SNHLY, CDR2 FYNNEI. The CDR3 sequence is CASSPGLAGPISTDTQYF. The CDR3 nucleotides read TGTGCCAGCTCACCGGGACTAGCGGGGCCAATTAGCACAGATACGCAGTATTTT.

The table lists this clonotype with many counts. This sequence joins TRBV5-5 and TRBJ2-2; no clear D gene. The CDR3 extends over 12 amino acids. V dropped 6 bases and J dropped 3 bases, with 6 bases sitting between them. Germline V gives CDR1 SGHKS, CDR2 YYEKEE (reference sequence). The CDR3 loop reads CASNRYTGELFF. The CDR3 nucleotides are TGTGCCAGCAATCGGTACACCGGGGAGCTGTTTTTT. Using reference TRBV5-5 and TRBJ2-2 for the parts outside the CDR3, the full variable domain is DAGVTQSPTHLIKTRGQQVTLRCSPISGHKSVSWYQQVLGQGPQFIFQYYEKEERGRGNFPDRFSARQFPNYSSELNVNALLLGDSALYLCASNRYTGELFFGEGSRLTVL.

This clonotype occurred many times. The rearrangement uses TRBV27 and TRBJ2-7; D is tentatively TRBD1 or TRBD2 (5 bases each). In germline, CDR1 is MNHEY, CDR2 SMNVEV (reference sequence). V shed 6 bases and J shed 0 bases, with 9 bases lying between them. This CDR3 spans 13 amino acids. The CDR3 nucleotides are TGTGCCAGCAGCTTGAGGGGCTCCTACGAGCAGTACTTC. Translating it yields CASSLRGSYEQYF.

This clonotype was counted ten times or more. The V call is TRBV2, the J call TRBJ1-6; the D is unclear. This CDR3 has 15 amino acids. From germline, CDR1 is SNHLY and CDR2 FYNNEI. Trimming removed 3 bases from V and 7 bases from J, with 13 bases in between. DNA of the CDR3: TGTGCCAGCAGTGAGAGGTCCCAGCCCAATTCACCCCTCCACTTT. Protein product: CASSERSQPNSPLHF.

This clonotype was recorded once. The gene calls are TRBV18 and TRBJ1-6, with D maybe TRBD1 (6 bases). V was pared by 1 base and J by 5 bases, with 15 bases between. Germline-derived CDR1 and CDR2 are KGHSH and LQKENI. This CDR3 is 17 amino acids long. The CDR3 loop is CASSPRWRGKNNSPLHF. The CDR3 DNA follows: TGTGCCAGCTCACCACGTTGGAGGGGGAAGAATAATTCACCCCTCCACTTT.

This clonotype showed up many times. The chain recombines TRBV20-1 with TRBJ2-1; TRBD2 agrees at 10 bases. From germline, CDR1 is DFQATT and CDR2 SNEGSKA (reference sequence). V shed 1 base and J 0 bases; nucleotides not matched to a gene: 9. The CDR3 is 18 amino acids. CDR3 nucleotide sequence: TGCAGTGCTAGAGTTAGTAGCGGGGGGCCCAGCTCCTACAATGAGCAGTTCTTC. Protein sequence: CSARVSSGGPSSYNEQFF.

This clonotype was seen at least ten times. The V and J genes are TRBV6-1 and TRBJ1-2; 7 bases line up with TRBD1. CDR1 and CDR2 from the germline V gene are MNHNS and SASEGT. The CDR3 totals 14 residues. The ends lost 4 bases at V and 7 bases at J; junction bases unmatched: 9. In nucleotides, the CDR3 is TGTGCCAGCAGTGGTTCGACAGGGTCCGGTGGCTACACCTTC. Translation: CASSGSTGSGGYTF.

In this sample, this clonotype turned up a few times. J is TRBJ2-7 and V is TRBV20-1, with 14 bases fitting TRBD2. In germline, CDR1 is DFQATT, CDR2 SNEGSKA (reference sequence). This CDR3 has 14 residues. CDR3 bases: TGCAGGGCCGGGACTAGCGGGGGTAGAGCCGAGCAGTACTTC. It codes for CRAGTSGGRAEQYF.

The sample holds a few counts of this clonotype. Relative to the germline gene, one junction end is altered; a read error may explain this. This chain uses TRBV2 with TRBJ1-2, with a possible D match to TRBD1 (6 bases). The germline V gene has CDR1 SNHLY and CDR2 FYNNEI. This CDR3 comprises 17 residues. Here the CDR3 reads CASSGGPIGGSYYGHTF. The CDR3 DNA sequence: TGTGCCAGCAGTGGGGGGCCGATAGGCGGGAGTTACTATGGCCACACCTTC. The variable domain in full, completed from reference TRBV2 and TRBJ1-2, reads EPEVTQTPSHQVTQMGQEVILRCVPISNHLYFYWYRQILGQKVEFLVSFYNNEISEKSEIFDDQFSVERPDGSNFTLKIRSTKLEDSAMYFCASSGGPIGGSYYGHTFGSGTRLTVV.

There are a few counts of this clonotype. V gene TRBV18 combines with J gene TRBJ2-5; tentative D call: TRBD2 (6 bases). Deletions cut 3 bases from V and 3 bases from J, with 14 bases between. The CDR3 is 15 residues long. CDR1 is KGHSH, CDR2 LQKENI, per germline. CDR3 DNA: TGTGCCAGCTCACCTCCCGGGGGTGGCGAAGAGACCCAGTACTTC. Protein: CASSPPGGGEETQYF.

This clonotype was found a few times. V gene TRBV9 combines with J gene TRBJ1-6; no definite D call. Trimming took 2 bases from V and 0 from J, leaving 6 bases between them. Germline V gene sequence: CDR1 SGDLS, CDR2 YYNGEE. The length of the CDR3 is 15 residues. This CDR3 is CASSVGSSYNSPLHF. CDR3 coding DNA: TGTGCCAGCAGCGTGGGGAGCTCCTATAATTCACCCCTCCACTTT. The complete variable domain, with remaining parts taken from reference TRBV9 and TRBJ1-6, reads DSGVTQTPKHLITATGQRVTLRCSPRSGDLSVYWYQQSLDQGLQFLIQYYNGEERAKGNILERFSAQQFPDLHSELNLSSLELGDSALYFCASSVGSSYNSPLHFGNGTRLTVT.

This clonotype has just one count. A read error may explain this, as a much larger clone is one base away. This chain links TRBV11-2 with TRBJ2-7; TRBD1 agrees at 9 bases. CDR1 is SGHAT and CDR2 is FQNNGV in the germline V gene. The CDR3 has 15 residues. Written as DNA, the CDR3 is TGTACCAGCAGCCAACCGGACAGGGGATTCCACGAGCAGTACTTC. Translation gives CTSSQPDRGFHEQYF.

J is TRBJ2-5 and V is TRBV2; possibly TRBD2 for D (6 bases). The CDR3 sequence is 16 residues long. Germline V gene data show CDR1 as SNHLY and CDR2 as FYNNEI. The V end lost 4 bases, the J end lost 2 bases, and 17 bases lay between the germline ends. The CDR3 bases are TGTGCCAGCAGTGCTTTGCGGGGTATCGTACAAGAGACCCAGTACTTC. Amino acids: CASSALRGIVQETQYF.

This clonotype was counted ten times or more. The rearrangement links TRBV3-1 to TRBJ1-5; D is undetermined. This CDR3 region has 14 residues. Germline CDR1 is LGHDT and CDR2 is YNNKEL (reference sequence). V dropped 0 bases and J dropped 5 bases, with 8 bases sitting between them. The CDR3 reads CASSQDLTYQPQHF. The CDR3 DNA reads TGTGCCAGCAGCCAAGATCTTACTTATCAGCCCCAGCATTTT. Combining the CDR3 with reference TRBV3-1 and TRBJ1-5 gives the whole variable domain DTAVSQTPKYLVTQMGNDKSIKCEQNLGHDTMYWYKQDSKKFLKIMFSYNNKELIINETVPNRFSPKSPDKAHLNLHINSLELGDSAVYFCASSQDLTYQPQHFGDGTRLSIL.

V and J are TRBV6-1 and TRBJ2-7, with a weak D call TRBD2 (7 bases). V dropped 7 bases and J dropped 6 bases, with 19 bases sitting between them. CDR1 is MNHNS and CDR2 is SASEGT in the germline V gene. There are 14 residues in the CDR3. This CDR3 is CASTPGPGGLEQYF. DNA of the CDR3: TGTGCCAGCACCCCCGGGCCCGGGGGGCTCGAGCAGTACTTC.

V and J are TRBV10-3 and TRBJ1-3, with D unresolved. The length of the CDR3 is 14 residues. The ends were cut back, 6 bases at V and 4 bases at J, with 13 bases in the middle. Germline lookup yields CDR1 ENHRY and CDR2 SYGVKD. The CDR3 here is CAISPPGLGNTIYF. CDR3 nucleotides: TGTGCCATCAGCCCCCCCGGGTTAGGAAACACCATATATTTT.

This clonotype came up many times. V is TRBV2 and J is TRBJ2-2; D unresolved. CDR1 SNHLY and CDR2 FYNNEI come from the germline V gene. This CDR3 has 12 residues. Trimming removed 6 bases at V and 8 bases at J, with 10 bases between. CDR3 DNA: TGTGCCAGCAGAGGTCGGCTGGGGGAGCTGTTTTTT. Its translation: CASRGRLGELFF.

The CDR3 DNA follows: TGTGCCAGCAGCGGAGAGGGATCCCCCTATGGCTACACCTTC. It translates to CASSGEGSPYGYTF. The J gene is TRBJ1-2, the V gene TRBV9; D unclear. CDR3 length: 14 residues. V lost 3 bases, J lost 4 bases, and 13 bases lay in between. The germline gives CDR1 SGDLS, CDR2 YYNGEE. The variable domain in full, with the rest retrieved from reference TRBV9 and TRBJ1-2, is DSGVTQTPKHLITATGQRVTLRCSPRSGDLSVYWYQQSLDQGLQFLIQYYNGEERAKGNILERFSAQQFPDLHSELNLSSLELGDSALYFCASSGEGSPYGYTFGSGTRLTVV.

This clonotype has ten or more counts. This sequence joins TRBV3-1 and TRBJ2-5; TRBD1 matches at 8 bases. With 1 base clipped from V and 2 bases from J, the junction kept 6 bases outside the gene matches. There are 16 residues in the CDR3. Germline V gene lookup returns CDR1 LGHDT and CDR2 YNNKEL (reference sequence). The CDR3 DNA reads as TGTGCCAGCAGCCAAGTTTCAGGGGGCAGTCAAGAGACCCAGTACTTC. It yields the protein CASSQVSGGSQETQYF.

This clonotype was counted many times. The V and J genes are TRBV5-6 and TRBJ1-6; 7 positions match TRBD1. The trim removed 3 bases at V and 6 bases at J, leaving 12 bases unmatched. This CDR3 has 17 amino acids. Germline CDR1 is SGHDT and CDR2 is YYEEEE. The DNA for the CDR3 is TGTGCCAGCAGCTCCCTCTCAACCGGGACAGCTAATTCACCCCTCCACTTT. It codes for CASSSLSTGTANSPLHF.

This clonotype was counted a few times. The rearrangement uses TRBV7-3 and TRBJ2-3; the match to TRBD2 covers 8 bases. V gave up 3 bases and J gave up 0 bases; unmatched junction bases: 11. Germline V gene lookup returns CDR1 SGHTA and CDR2 FQGTGA. The CDR3 has 18 residues. CDR3 amino acids: CASSFRTSSDSSTDTQYF. DNA of the CDR3: TGTGCCAGCAGCTTTCGGACTAGCTCCGATTCTAGCACAGATACGCAGTATTTT.

The chain uses TRBV4-1 and TRBJ2-7; 9 nucleotides agree with TRBD1. This CDR3 is built from 16 residues. J was trimmed by 0 bases and V by 5 bases; bases with no gene match: 8. Per the germline V gene, CDR1 is MGHRA and CDR2 is YSYEKL. The CDR3 loop reads CASSSYGTGSSYEQYF. The DNA for the CDR3 is TGCGCCAGCAGCTCTTATGGGACAGGGAGCTCCTACGAGCAGTACTTC.

The chain is built from TRBV6-1 and TRBJ1-5; D call uncertain. The V end lost 4 bases, the J end lost 6 bases, and 10 bases lay between the germline ends. Looked up from germline, CDR1 is MNHNS and CDR2 is SASEGT. CDR3 length: 13 amino acids. CDR3 residues: CASSVGLSQPQHF. The CDR3, as DNA: TGTGCCAGCAGTGTAGGGCTCAGTCAGCCCCAGCATTTT.

This clonotype was counted many times. The rearrangement links TRBV12-3 or TRBV12-4 to TRBJ1-1; 7 bases agree with TRBD1. V trimming: 7 bases; J trimming: 3 bases; junction bases outside the gene matches: 11. The CDR3 is 15 residues long. DNA for the CDR3: TGTGCCAGCACCTCAAGCGGCAGGGGGTACACTGAAGCTTTCTTT. Translated, it gives CASTSSGRGYTEAFF.

This clonotype was counted between two and nine times. The V call is TRBV10-1, the J call TRBJ1-1, with unresolved D. In germline, CDR1 is WNHNN, CDR2 SYGVQD (reference sequence). Trimming removed 3 bases at V and 2 bases at J, with 7 bases between. The CDR3 has 13 residues. The CDR3 region is CASSEKYNTEAFF. The CDR3 coding sequence is TGCGCCAGCAGTGAAAAGTACAACACTGAAGCTTTCTTT.

There are many counts of this clonotype. V and J are TRBV7-9 and TRBJ2-7; 9 bases align to TRBD1. The V and J ends lost 5 bases and 5 bases, in that order; junction bases with no gene match: 13. The CDR3 runs 16 residues. Germline values: CDR1 SEHNR, CDR2 FQNEAQ (reference sequence). CDR3 nucleotides: TGTGCCAGCAGCCCCCCCGAGGGACAGGGCCGCCACGAGCAGTACTTC. It is translated as CASSPPEGQGRHEQYF.

This chain links TRBV5-1 with TRBJ2-7; maybe TRBD2 (6 bases). This CDR3 is built from 14 residues. Germline V gene data show CDR1 as SGHRS and CDR2 as YFSETQ. Trimming removed 6 bases from V and 4 bases from J, with 17 bases in between. The CDR3: CASKRDGGIYEQYF. The CDR3 DNA reads TGCGCCAGCAAACGGGACGGAGGGATTTACGAGCAGTACTTC.

This clonotype appeared many times. The chain recombines TRBV5-5 with TRBJ1-5, with a tentative D call TRBD1 (5 bases). Germline CDR1 is SGHKS and CDR2 is YYEKEE (reference sequence). There are 15 residues in the CDR3. V shed 2 bases and J shed 2 bases, with 11 bases lying between them. The CDR3 DNA follows: TGTGCCAGCAGCTTTGCGGGGGAGGGCAATCAGCCCCAGCATTTT. Its translation is CASSFAGEGNQPQHF.

This clonotype was seen repeatedly, ten times or more. The rearrangement links TRBV7-9 to TRBJ1-6, with no clear D. V was pared by 5 bases and J by 13 bases, with 18 bases between. Per germline, CDR1 SEHNR and CDR2 FQNEAQ (reference sequence). The CDR3 covers 14 residues. DNA for the CDR3: TGTGCCAGCAGCCCCCAGACGCACCCGACGCCCCTCCACTTT. The encoded protein is CASSPQTHPTPLHF.